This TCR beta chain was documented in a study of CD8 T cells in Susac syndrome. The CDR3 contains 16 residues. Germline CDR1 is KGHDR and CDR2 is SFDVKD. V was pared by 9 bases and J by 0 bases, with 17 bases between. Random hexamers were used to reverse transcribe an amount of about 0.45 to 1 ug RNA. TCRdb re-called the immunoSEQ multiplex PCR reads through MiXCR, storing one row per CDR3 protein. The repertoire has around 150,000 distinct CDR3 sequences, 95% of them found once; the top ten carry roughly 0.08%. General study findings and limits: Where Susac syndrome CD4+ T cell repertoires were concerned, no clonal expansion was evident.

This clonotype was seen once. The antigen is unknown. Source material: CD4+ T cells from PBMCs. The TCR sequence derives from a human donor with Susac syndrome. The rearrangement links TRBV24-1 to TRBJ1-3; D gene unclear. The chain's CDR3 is CATRLGPSDSGNTIYF. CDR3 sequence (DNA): TGTGCCACCCGCCTTGGGCCCTCAGACTCTGGAAACACCATATATTTT.